One and the same sample provided the 10 T cell receptor beta chains below, sequenced in a study of blood T cell repertoires in COVID-19. Method: immunoSEQ multiplex PCR; TCRdb's copy keeps in-frame clones and lacks some. The sample lists about 90,000 clones, roughly nine tenths occurring once. The sequencing input was peripheral blood. These receptors originate from a human donor with active COVID-19. The donor label of this sample is uncertain.

The V and J genes are TRBV28 and TRBJ1-1; 8 nucleotides line up with TRBD1. The V gene end was trimmed by 5 bases and the J gene end by 6 bases; junction bases not matched to a gene: 11. Germline V CDR1 and CDR2: MDHEN, SYDVKM. This CDR3 region has 15 residues. The CDR3 spells CASSVAGGAEAEAFF. In nucleotides, the CDR3 is TGTGCCAGCAGTGTCGCAGGGGGCGCGGAAGCTGAAGCTTTCTTT. Variable domain in full (rest from reference TRBV28 and TRBJ1-1): DVKVTQSSRYLVKRTGEKVFLECVQDMDHENMFWYRQDPGLGLRLIYFSYDVKMKEKGDIPEGYSVSREKKERFSLILESASTNQTSMYLCASSVAGGAEAEAFFGQGTRLTVV.

This clone showed up just once. The chain joins TRBV5-1 to TRBJ2-3; no reliable D call. The germline gives CDR1 SGHRS, CDR2 YFSETQ. The CDR3 spans 17 residues. With 0 bases removed from V and 5 bases from J, the gap between germline ends came to 19 bases. The CDR3 DNA sequence: TGCGCCAGCAGCTTGGCGGGTCTAGGTGCTATCGGAGATACGCAGTATTTT. Translation gives CASSLAGLGAIGDTQYF. Full variable domain (outside the CDR3, taken from reference TRBV5-1 and TRBJ2-3): KAGVTQTPRYLIKTRGQQVTLSCSPISGHRSVSWYQQTPGQGLQFLFEYFSETQRNKGNFPGRFSGRQFSNSRSEMNVSTLELGDSALYLCASSLAGLGAIGDTQYFGPGTRLTVL.

The CDR3 coding sequence is TGTGCCACCAGCAGACCCGGACAGGCGCGAGGAGATACGCAGTATTTT. Residues: CATSRPGQARGDTQYF. The chain has TRBV15 and TRBJ2-3; 7 bases are a match to TRBD1. J was trimmed by 5 bases and V by 2 bases; bases with no gene match: 10. This CDR3 contains 16 residues. Germline CDR1 and CDR2: LNHNV and YYDKDF (reference sequence).

The gene calls are TRBV5-4 and TRBJ1-6; weak D call: TRBD1 (5 bases). The germline V gene encodes CDR1 SGHNT and CDR2 YYREEE (reference sequence). Trimming stripped 0 bases from V and 8 bases from J, with 12 bases between. The CDR3 consists of 15 residues. The CDR3 here is CASSLGGVIYSPLHF. CDR3 bases: TGTGCCAGCAGCTTGGGGGGGGTTATCTATTCACCCCTCCACTTT. The full variable domain, in which reference TRBV5-4 and TRBJ1-6 provide the parts outside the CDR3, is ETGVTQSPTHLIKTRGQQVTLRCSSQSGHNTVSWYQQALGQGPQFIFQYYREEENGRGNFPPRFSGLQFPNYSSELNVNALELDDSALYLCASSLGGVIYSPLHFGNGTRLTVT.

The rearrangement uses TRBV7-3 and TRBJ2-3, with unresolved D. V was pared by 0 bases and J by 1 base, with 11 bases between. The CDR3 spans 16 residues. Germline V gene data show CDR1 as SGHTA and CDR2 as FQGTGA. The CDR3 sequence: CASSLTPSFRTDTQYF. CDR3 in DNA: TGTGCCAGCAGCTTAACCCCCTCGTTTCGCACAGATACGCAGTATTTT. The entire variable domain, with the rest obtained from reference TRBV7-3 and TRBJ2-3, is as follows: GAGVSQTPSNKVTEKGKYVELRCDPISGHTALYWYRQSLGQGPEFLIYFQGTGAADDSGLPNDRFFAVRPEGSVSTLKIQRTERGDSAVYLCASSLTPSFRTDTQYFGPGTRLTVL.

The rearrangement links TRBV6-5 to TRBJ2-7; 8 bases are a match to TRBD1. The CDR3 is made up of 15 amino acids. V shed 4 bases and J 4 bases; nucleotides not matched to a gene: 9. In germline, CDR1 is MNHEY, CDR2 SVGAGI. This chain's CDR3 is CASSSGQGGWYEQYF. The CDR3 nucleotides read TGTGCCAGCAGTTCTGGACAGGGTGGATGGTACGAGCAGTACTTC.

V usage is TRBV11-2 and J usage is TRBJ2-1, with TRBD1 matching 9 bases. CDR1 is SGHAT, CDR2 FQNNGV, per germline. The CDR3 sequence is 16 residues long. V shed 5 bases, J shed 6 bases, and the junction held 11 bases outside the gene matches. The CDR3 protein is CASSHTTGTGTNEQFF. In nucleotides, the CDR3 is TGTGCCAGCAGCCACACGACCGGGACAGGGACCAATGAGCAGTTCTTC.

The rearrangement joins TRBV5-6 to TRBJ2-3, with D hard to call. Deletions cut 0 bases from V and 5 bases from J, with 4 bases between. In germline, CDR1 is SGHDT, CDR2 YYEEEE. The CDR3 spans 12 residues. Here the CDR3 DNA reads TGTGCCAGCAGCTTGGCGGTAGATACGCAGTATTTT. It codes for CASSLAVDTQYF.

V and J are TRBV28 and TRBJ2-3, with TRBD2 matching over 8 bases. V lost 4 bases to trimming and J lost 5 bases; unmatched junction nucleotides: 11. CDR3 size: 16 residues. CDR1 and CDR2 from the germline V gene are MDHEN and SYDVKM. In DNA, the CDR3 is TGTGCCAGCAGTTCCCCTGGACTAGCCCGCATAGATACGCAGTATTTT. It translates to CASSSPGLARIDTQYF.

The chain employs TRBV7-2 and TRBJ2-1; 9 nucleotides match TRBD2. The ends lost 0 bases at V and 7 bases at J; junction bases unmatched: 7. Germline V gene sequence: CDR1 SGHTA, CDR2 FQGNSA. The CDR3 length is 16 residues. The CDR3: CASSLAISGGRNEQFF. DNA for the CDR3: TGTGCCAGCAGCTTAGCGATTAGCGGGGGTAGAAATGAGCAGTTCTTC.